One T cell receptor (beta chain) is described in this entry. As handled by the study authors: Estimation of nucleated cell counts relied on the amplification of reference gene primers. Sequenced by immunoSEQ multiplex PCR; TCRdb stores in-frame clones only, minus some. V and J calls plus clone size are reproduced from that table; the DNA served to infer D and trimming. The sample includes 250,000 or so clones, 90% of them seen just once. The data were taken from a study of blood T cell repertoires in COVID-19. The CDR3 spans 17 residues. In germline, CDR1 is MNHEY, CDR2 SMNVEV (reference sequence). The trim removed 7 bases at V and 6 bases at J, leaving 18 bases unmatched. Across 20 to 25 US areas, participants ranged in age from 18 to 89 years. Membership in each cohort depended on participant-reported clinical history.

The sequence was obtained from a woman aged 25 to 39 with acute COVID-19. The rearrangement uses TRBV27 and TRBJ1-1; 9 bases align to TRBD1. Sequenced input: PBMCs or T cells enriched from blood (not recorded which). CDR3 DNA sequence: TGTGCCAGCATCGTAACCGGGACAGGGCTGCCAAGCGCTGAAGCTTTCTTT. Protein: CASIVTGTGLPSAEAFF.